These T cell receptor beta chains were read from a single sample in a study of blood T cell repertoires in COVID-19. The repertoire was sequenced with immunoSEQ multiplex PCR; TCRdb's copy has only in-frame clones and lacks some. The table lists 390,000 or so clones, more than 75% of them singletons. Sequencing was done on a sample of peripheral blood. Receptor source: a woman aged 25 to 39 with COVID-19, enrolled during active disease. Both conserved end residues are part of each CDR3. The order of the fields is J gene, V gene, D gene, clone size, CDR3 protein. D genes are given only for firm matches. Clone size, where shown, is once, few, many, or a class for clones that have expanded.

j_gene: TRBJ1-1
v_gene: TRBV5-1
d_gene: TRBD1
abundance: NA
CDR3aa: CASSWGPGGMEAFF

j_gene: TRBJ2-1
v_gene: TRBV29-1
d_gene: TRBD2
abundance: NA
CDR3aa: CSVEGAGKNNEQFF

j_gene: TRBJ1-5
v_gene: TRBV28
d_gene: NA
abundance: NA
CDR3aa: CASSPRRELQPQHF

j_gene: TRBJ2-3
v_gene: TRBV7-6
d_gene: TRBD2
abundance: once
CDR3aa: CASSPGGGGLDTQYF

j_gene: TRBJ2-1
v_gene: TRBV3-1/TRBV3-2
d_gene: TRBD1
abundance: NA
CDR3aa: CASSQLRDRINEQFF

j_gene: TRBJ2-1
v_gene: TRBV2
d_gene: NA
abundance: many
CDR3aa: CASIWTENNEQFF

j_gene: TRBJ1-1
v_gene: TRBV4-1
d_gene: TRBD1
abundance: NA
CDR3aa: CASSQDAGGWAEAFF

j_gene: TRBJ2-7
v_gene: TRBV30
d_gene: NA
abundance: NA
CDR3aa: CAWRRDRSGEQYF

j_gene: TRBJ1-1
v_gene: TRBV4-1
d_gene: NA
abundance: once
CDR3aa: CASSHAIRDTEAFF

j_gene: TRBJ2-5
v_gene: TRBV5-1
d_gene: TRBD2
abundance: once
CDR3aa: CASSLAAGVEETQYF

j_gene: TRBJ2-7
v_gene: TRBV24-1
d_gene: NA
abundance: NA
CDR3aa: CATSDSALGAPYEQYF

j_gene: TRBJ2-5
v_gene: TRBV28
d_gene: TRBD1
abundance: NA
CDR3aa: CASSSTGEETQYF

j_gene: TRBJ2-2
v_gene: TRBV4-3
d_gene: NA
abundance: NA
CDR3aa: CASSLDRYTGELFF

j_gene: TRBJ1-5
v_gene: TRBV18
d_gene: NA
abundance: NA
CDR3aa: CACARGDNQPQHF

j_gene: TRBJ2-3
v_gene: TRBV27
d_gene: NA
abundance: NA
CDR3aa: CASSFRPEGPPDTQYF

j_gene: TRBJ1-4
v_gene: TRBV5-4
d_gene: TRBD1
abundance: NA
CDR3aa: CASSPRTGGNEKLFF

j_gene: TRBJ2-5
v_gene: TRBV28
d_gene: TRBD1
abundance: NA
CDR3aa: CASIKTGGKETQYF

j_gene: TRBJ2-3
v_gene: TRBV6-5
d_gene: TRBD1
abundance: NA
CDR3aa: CASGQGDTQYF

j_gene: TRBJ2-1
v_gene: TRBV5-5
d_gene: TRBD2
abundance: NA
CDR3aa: CASSPGTNSYNEQFF

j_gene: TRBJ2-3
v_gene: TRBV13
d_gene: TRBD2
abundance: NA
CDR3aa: CASSPGLAGNTQYF

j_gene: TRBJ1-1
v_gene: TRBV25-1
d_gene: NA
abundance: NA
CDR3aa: CASRFRGGTNTEAFF

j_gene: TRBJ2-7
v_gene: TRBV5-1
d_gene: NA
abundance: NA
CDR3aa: CASRGYHEQYF